This entry describes one T cell receptor (beta chain). Its specificity is not known. Looked up from germline, CDR1 is MDHEN and CDR2 is SYDVKM. V lost 4 bases to trimming and J lost 6 bases; unmatched junction nucleotides: 3. This CDR3 contains 15 residues. TCRdb re-called the reads through MiXCR, storing one row per CDR3 protein. The sample gives about 830,000 distinct CDR3 sequences, less than 35% of which show up once; over 10% is in the top ten. The entry originates in a study of T cell repertoires in cytomegalovirus infection. Study summary: CMV epitopes used comprised recently identified HLA-C-restricted ones and well-studied HLA-B-restricted ones.

V usage is TRBV28 and J usage is TRBJ2-1; TRBD2 aligns across 13 bases. The sequence derives from a human donor in good health (CMV status not recorded). Some clones in this sample may be carry-over from other donors' samples. Sample: cultured CD8+ T cells from PBMCs, taken from culture after CMV antigen stimulation. This chain's CDR3 is CASSSGLAGANEQFF. CDR3 DNA sequence: TGTGCCAGCAGTTCCGGACTAGCGGGGGCCAATGAGCAGTTCTTC.